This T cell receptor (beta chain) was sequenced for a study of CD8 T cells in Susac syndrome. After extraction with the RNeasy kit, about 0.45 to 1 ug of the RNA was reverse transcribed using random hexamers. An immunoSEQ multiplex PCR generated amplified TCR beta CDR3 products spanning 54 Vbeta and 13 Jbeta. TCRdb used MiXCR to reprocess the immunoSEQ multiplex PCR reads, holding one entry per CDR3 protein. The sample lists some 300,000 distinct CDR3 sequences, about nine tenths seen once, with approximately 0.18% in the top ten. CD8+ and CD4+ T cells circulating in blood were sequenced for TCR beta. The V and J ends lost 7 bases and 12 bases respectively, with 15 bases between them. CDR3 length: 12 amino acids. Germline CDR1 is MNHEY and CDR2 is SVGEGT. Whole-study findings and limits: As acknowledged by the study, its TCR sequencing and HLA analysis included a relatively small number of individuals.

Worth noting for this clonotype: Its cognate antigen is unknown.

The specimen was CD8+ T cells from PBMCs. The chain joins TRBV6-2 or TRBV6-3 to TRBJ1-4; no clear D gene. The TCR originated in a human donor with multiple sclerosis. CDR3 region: CASKYPEEELFF. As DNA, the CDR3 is TGTGCCAGCAAGTACCCCGAGGAGGAACTGTTTTTT.